The sequence of this T cell receptor beta chain was determined in a study of T cell changes during pregnancy in multiple sclerosis (dated by TCRdb to the late 2010s). As for the study more broadly: Changes in the T cell repertoire over the course of pregnancy were examined in this study in women with multiple sclerosis.

V gives up 6 bases and J gives up 6 bases, and the segment between their germline ends measures 13 bases. CDR1 and CDR2, looked up from the germline V gene, are SNHLY and FYNNEI. The CDR3 spans 13 residues, from the cysteine through the phenylalanine. Only the CDR3 region is kept as DNA, spanning 39 bases read in frame from base 1. About this clone: The clone's antigen remains unknown. Per-base qualities were not stored, and no clone one base away is much larger.

Libraries were prepared through the immunoSEQ multiplex PCR assay. TCRdb obtained this table from immuneACCESS and retained in-frame rearrangements with V and J assigned. These tables miss some clones; where compared with another copy, unresolved V genes account for less than half of the shortfall, and the remainder is unexplained. The sample includes about 36,000 clones, with 88% observed a single time. Clones ranked in the top ten supply about 0.58% of the sample. Recombination joined TRBV2 with TRBJ2-3, and TRBD2 may be the D gene, going by 6 matching bases. The receptor was isolated from a female donor with multiple sclerosis, enrolled in a pregnancy study. The sequences come from CD4+ T cells from peripheral blood mononuclear cells, collected in the first trimester of pregnancy. The bases read TGTGCCAGCAGAAGACTAGTTTTCGATACGCAGTATTTT. The encoded protein is CASRRLVFDTQYF.